A single sample is the source of the 14 T cell receptor beta chains below, sequenced in a study of cytotoxic CD8 clonotypes in ibrutinib-treated CLL. Assay: immunoSEQ multiplex PCR; the TCRdb copy retains only in-frame clones and omits some. The data hold about 300,000 clones, with 60% to 80% observed a single time. Material: PBMCs, obtained at disease progression, from a patient treated with ibrutinib. These receptor sequences come from a human donor with chronic lymphocytic leukemia.

This clone showed up just a few times. V is TRBV7-2 and J is TRBJ2-1, with TRBD1 identical over 9 bases. V shed 5 bases and J 8 bases; nucleotides not matched to a gene: 7. Germline V CDR1 and CDR2: SGHTA, FQGNSA. The CDR3 length is 14 residues. CDR3 bases: TGTGCCAGCAGCCGGACAGGGGCGTCCCATGAGCAGTTCTTC. Its protein is CASSRTGASHEQFF.

This clone showed up many times. The CDR3 reads CSVAQGPYEQYF. The CDR3 DNA follows: TGCAGCGTTGCCCAGGGCCCCTACGAGCAGTACTTC. The V call is TRBV29-1, the J call TRBJ2-7, with a possible D match to TRBD1 (5 bases). The CDR3 is 12 amino acids. V was pared by 4 bases and J by 2 bases, with 9 bases between. Germline V gene data show CDR1 as SQVTM and CDR2 as ANQGSEA.

The V and J genes are TRBV18 and TRBJ1-1; D is perhaps TRBD1 (5 bases). Between the trimmed V and J ends, which lost 4 bases and 1 base, there was a span of 13 bases. This CDR3 has 15 amino acids. In germline, CDR1 is KGHSH, CDR2 LQKENI. CDR3: CASSLLGRGNTEAFF. CDR3 DNA sequence: TGTGCCAGCTCACTTTTGGGGAGGGGGAACACTGAAGCTTTCTTT.

This rearrangement joins TRBV19 to TRBJ2-7, with no clear D. Trimming shortened V by 3 bases and J by 1 base, and 10 bases separated the two germline ends. The CDR3 has 14 amino acids. Germline CDR1 reads LNHDA; CDR2 reads SQIVND (reference sequence). The CDR3 region is CASSINGNSYEQYF. For the CDR3, the DNA is TGTGCCAGTAGTATTAATGGGAATTCCTACGAGCAGTACTTC.

The chain uses TRBV27 and TRBJ2-7, with 10 bases that match TRBD2. V lost 8 bases, J lost 3 bases, and 4 bases stayed unmatched. Germline CDR1 is MNHEY and CDR2 is SMNVEV (reference sequence). This CDR3 is built from 13 residues. CDR3 residues: CASCLAGDYEQYF. The CDR3 DNA is TGTGCCAGCTGTCTAGCGGGAGACTACGAGCAGTACTTC.

V gene TRBV11-2 combines with J gene TRBJ1-1; TRBD1 aligns across 9 bases. V was clipped by 1 base and J by 11 bases; unmatched bases: 11. Germline lookup yields CDR1 SGHAT and CDR2 FQNNGV. There are 15 residues in the CDR3. CDR3 bases: TGTGCCAGCAGCTTAGGACAGGGGGAAGTGCCTGTGGCTTTCTTT. It yields the protein CASSLGQGEVPVAFF.

This clone was counted between two and nine times. This chain connects TRBV14 to TRBJ2-7, with D perhaps being TRBD1 or TRBD2 (5 bases each). CDR1 and CDR2 from the germline V gene are SGHDN and FVKESK. V gave up 4 bases and J gave up 6 bases, with 13 bases separating them. CDR3 length: 13 amino acids. DNA for the CDR3: TGTGCCAGCAGCCCGTGGTGGGGACCCGAGCAGTACTTC. Encoded protein: CASSPWWGPEQYF.

V usage is TRBV18 and J usage is TRBJ2-2; 9 positions agree with TRBD2. This CDR3 spans 18 amino acids. The germline gives CDR1 KGHSH, CDR2 LQKENI. The V and J ends lost 0 bases and 1 base, in that order; junction bases with no gene match: 6. CDR3 sequence: CASSPPRGLAGNTGELFF. The CDR3 bases are TGTGCCAGCTCACCACCGCGGGGACTAGCTGGGAACACCGGGGAGCTGTTTTTT.

This chain connects TRBV5-1 to TRBJ1-4; a weak D match, TRBD1 (5 bases). The length of the CDR3 is 17 residues. CDR1 SGHRS and CDR2 YFSETQ come from the germline V gene. The ends were cut back, 1 base at V and 0 bases at J, with 13 bases in the middle. Here the CDR3 reads CASSLRRPTATNEKLFF. The CDR3 coding sequence is TGCGCCAGCAGCTTGAGGCGCCCGACAGCAACTAATGAAAAACTGTTTTTT.

The chain is built from TRBV6-5 and TRBJ2-3, with D hard to call. This CDR3 has 13 amino acids. V was trimmed by 8 bases and J by 0 bases, leaving 9 bases between them. Germline V gene sequence: CDR1 MNHEY, CDR2 SVGAGI. The CDR3 bases are TGTGCCAGCTCGGCACAGAGCACAGATACGCAGTATTTT. It is translated as CASSAQSTDTQYF.

The rearrangement joins TRBV7-2 to TRBJ2-3; TRBD2 matches 8 bases. Germline CDR1 is SGHTA and CDR2 is FQGNSA. The junction had 9 bases not matched to a gene; V was cut back by 4 bases and J by 6 bases. This CDR3 is built from 15 residues. The DNA of the CDR3 is TGTGCCAGCAGCTCTAGTGGACTAGCCGGGGATACGCAGTATTTT. Its protein is CASSSSGLAGDTQYF.

V and J are TRBV7-3 and TRBJ2-6; D is uncertain. V lost 6 bases and J lost 1, with 10 bases in between. CDR1 and CDR2 (germline): SGHTA, FQGTGA. The CDR3 has 15 residues. This chain's CDR3 is CASRKGPSGANVLTF. CDR3 DNA: TGTGCCAGCAGGAAAGGGCCTTCTGGGGCCAACGTCCTGACTTTC.

V and J are TRBV27 and TRBJ2-1; D gene uncertain. Trimming stripped 3 bases from V and 8 bases from J, with 8 bases between. Germline CDR1 is MNHEY and CDR2 is SMNVEV (reference sequence). This CDR3 has 12 amino acids. The CDR3 reads CASSFRDDEQFF. CDR3 DNA sequence: TGTGCCAGCAGTTTTAGAGACGATGAGCAGTTCTTC.

V usage is TRBV5-1 and J usage is TRBJ2-7; D may be TRBD2 (5 bases). The V and J ends lost 0 bases and 2 bases respectively, with 12 bases between them. The CDR3 extends over 15 amino acids. Per the germline V gene, CDR1 is SGHRS and CDR2 is YFSETQ. The CDR3 loop is CASSLAGKAAYEQYF. For the CDR3, the DNA is TGCGCCAGCAGCTTGGCCGGGAAGGCAGCCTACGAGCAGTACTTC. The variable domain in full, completed from reference TRBV5-1 and TRBJ2-7, reads KAGVTQTPRYLIKTRGQQVTLSCSPISGHRSVSWYQQTPGQGLQFLFEYFSETQRNKGNFPGRFSGRQFSNSRSEMNVSTLELGDSALYLCASSLAGKAAYEQYFGPGTRLTVT.